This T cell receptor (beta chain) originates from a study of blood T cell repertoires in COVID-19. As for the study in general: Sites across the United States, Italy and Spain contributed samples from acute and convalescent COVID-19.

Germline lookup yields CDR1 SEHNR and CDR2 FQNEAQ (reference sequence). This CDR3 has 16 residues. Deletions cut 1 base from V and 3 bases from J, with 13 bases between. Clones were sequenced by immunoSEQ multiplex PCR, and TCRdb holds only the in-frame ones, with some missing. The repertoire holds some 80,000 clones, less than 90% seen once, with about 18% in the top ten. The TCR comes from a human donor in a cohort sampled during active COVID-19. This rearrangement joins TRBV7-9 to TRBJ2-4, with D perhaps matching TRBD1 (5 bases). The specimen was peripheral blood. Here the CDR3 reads CASSLVSGAVKNIQYF. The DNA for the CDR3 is TGTGCCAGCAGCTTAGTATCTGGGGCAGTCAAAAACATTCAGTACTTC.